This T cell receptor (beta chain) was recorded in a study of T cell repertoires in cytomegalovirus infection. The CDR3 has 16 amino acids. A remark on this clonotype: The antigen remains unidentified. Being one base from a much bigger clone, this may be a read error.

Using its own MiXCR run on the reads, TCRdb lists one record per CDR3 protein. The sample consists of around 750,000 distinct CDR3 sequences, roughly 33% of them appearing once. This sequence was found in a human donor in good health (CMV status not recorded). Some clones in this sample may be carry-over from other donors' samples. The source was cultured CD8+ T cells from PBMCs, collected from culture after CMV antigen stimulation. V and J are TRBV12-3 or TRBV12-4 and TRBJ1-5; D possibly corresponds to TRBD1 (5 bases). CDR3 in amino acids: CANSFTTEYSNQPQHF. The CDR3 nucleotides are TGTGCCAACAGTTTCACGACAGAATATAGCAATCAGCCCCAGCATTTT.